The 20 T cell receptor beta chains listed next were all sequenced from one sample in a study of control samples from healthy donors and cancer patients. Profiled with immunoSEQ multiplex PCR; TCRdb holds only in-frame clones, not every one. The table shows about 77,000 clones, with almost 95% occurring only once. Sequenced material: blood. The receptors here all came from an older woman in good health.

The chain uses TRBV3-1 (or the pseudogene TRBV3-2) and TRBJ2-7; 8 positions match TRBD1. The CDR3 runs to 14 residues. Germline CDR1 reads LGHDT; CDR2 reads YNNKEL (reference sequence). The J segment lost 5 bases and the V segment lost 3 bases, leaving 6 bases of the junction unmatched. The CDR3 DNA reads TGTGCCAGCAGCCAGGTAGGACAGGGTCACGAGCAGTACTTC. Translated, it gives CASSQVGQGHEQYF.

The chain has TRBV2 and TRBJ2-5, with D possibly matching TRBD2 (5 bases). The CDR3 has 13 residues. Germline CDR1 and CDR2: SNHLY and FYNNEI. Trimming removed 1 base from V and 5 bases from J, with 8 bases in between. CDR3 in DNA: TGTGCCAGCAGTGAAGGCCAGCGGGAGACCCAGTACTTC. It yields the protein CASSEGQRETQYF.

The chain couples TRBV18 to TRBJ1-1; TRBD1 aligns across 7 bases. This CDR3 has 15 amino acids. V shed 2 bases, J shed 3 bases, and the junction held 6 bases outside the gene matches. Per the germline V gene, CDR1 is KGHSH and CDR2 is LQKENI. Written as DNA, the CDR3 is TGTGCCAGCTCACCAAAACAGGGGTTAGACACTGAAGCTTTCTTT. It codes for CASSPKQGLDTEAFF.

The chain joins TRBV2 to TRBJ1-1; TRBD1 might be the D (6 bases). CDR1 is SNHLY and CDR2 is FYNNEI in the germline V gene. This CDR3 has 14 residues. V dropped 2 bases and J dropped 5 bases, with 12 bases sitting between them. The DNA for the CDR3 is TGTGCCAGCAGTGAACTGGGGGCACGAACTGAAGCTTTCTTT. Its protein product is CASSELGARTEAFF.

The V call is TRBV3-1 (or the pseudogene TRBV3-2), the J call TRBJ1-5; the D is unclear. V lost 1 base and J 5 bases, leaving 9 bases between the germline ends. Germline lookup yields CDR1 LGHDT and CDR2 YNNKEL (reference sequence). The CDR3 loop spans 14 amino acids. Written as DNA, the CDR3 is TGTGCCAGCAGCCAAGGCCCCGGGGATCAGCCCCAGCATTTT. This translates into CASSQGPGDQPQHF.

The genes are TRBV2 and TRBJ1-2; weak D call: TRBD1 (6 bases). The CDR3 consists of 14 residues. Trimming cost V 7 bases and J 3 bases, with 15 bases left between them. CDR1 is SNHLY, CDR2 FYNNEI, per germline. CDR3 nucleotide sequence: TGTGCCAGCACCCCAACAGGGTTCTACTATGGCTACACCTTC. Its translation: CASTPTGFYYGYTF.

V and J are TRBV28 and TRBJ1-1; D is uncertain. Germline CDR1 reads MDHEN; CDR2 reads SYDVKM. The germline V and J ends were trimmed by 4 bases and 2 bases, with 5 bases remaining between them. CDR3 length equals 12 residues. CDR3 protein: CASSSPNTEAFF. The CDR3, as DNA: TGTGCCAGCAGTTCTCCAAACACTGAAGCTTTCTTT.

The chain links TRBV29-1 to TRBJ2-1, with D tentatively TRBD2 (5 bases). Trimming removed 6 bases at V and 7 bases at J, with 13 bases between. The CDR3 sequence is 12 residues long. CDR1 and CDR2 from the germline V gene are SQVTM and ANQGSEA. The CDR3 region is CSVTKTGNEQFF. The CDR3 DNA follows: TGCAGCGTGACTAAAACGGGAAATGAGCAGTTCTTC.

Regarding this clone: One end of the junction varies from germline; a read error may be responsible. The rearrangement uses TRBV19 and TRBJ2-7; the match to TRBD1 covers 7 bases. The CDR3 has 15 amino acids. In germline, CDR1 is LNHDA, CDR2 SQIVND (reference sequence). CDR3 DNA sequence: TGTGCCAGTAGTATGGAACAGGGGACCTCCTACGAGCAGTGCTTC. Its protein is CASSMEQGTSYEQCF.

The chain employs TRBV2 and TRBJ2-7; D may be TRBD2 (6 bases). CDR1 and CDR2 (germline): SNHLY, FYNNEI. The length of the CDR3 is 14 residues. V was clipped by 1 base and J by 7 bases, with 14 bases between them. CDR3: CASSEGWGVSEQYF. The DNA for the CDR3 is TGTGCCAGCAGTGAAGGATGGGGGGTTTCTGAGCAGTACTTC.

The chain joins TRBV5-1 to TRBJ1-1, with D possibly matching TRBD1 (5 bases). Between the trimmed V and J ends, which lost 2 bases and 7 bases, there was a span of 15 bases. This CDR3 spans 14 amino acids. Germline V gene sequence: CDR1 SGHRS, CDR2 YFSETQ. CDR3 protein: CASSFSGRGSEAFF. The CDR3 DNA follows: TGCGCCAGCAGCTTTTCGGGGCGCGGTAGTGAAGCTTTCTTT.

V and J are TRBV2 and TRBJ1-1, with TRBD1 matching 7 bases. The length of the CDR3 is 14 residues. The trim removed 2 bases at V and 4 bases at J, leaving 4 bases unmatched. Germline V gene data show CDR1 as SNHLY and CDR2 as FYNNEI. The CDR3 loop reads CASSEQGGITEAFF. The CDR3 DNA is TGTGCCAGCAGTGAACAGGGGGGGATCACTGAAGCTTTCTTT.

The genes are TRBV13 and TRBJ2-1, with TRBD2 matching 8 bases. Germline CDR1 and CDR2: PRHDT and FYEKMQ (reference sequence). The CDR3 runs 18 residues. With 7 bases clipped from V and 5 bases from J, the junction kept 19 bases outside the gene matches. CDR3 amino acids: CASIGWSGRTGLNNEQFF. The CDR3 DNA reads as TGTGCCAGCATCGGGTGGAGCGGGAGAACGGGGCTCAACAATGAGCAGTTCTTC.

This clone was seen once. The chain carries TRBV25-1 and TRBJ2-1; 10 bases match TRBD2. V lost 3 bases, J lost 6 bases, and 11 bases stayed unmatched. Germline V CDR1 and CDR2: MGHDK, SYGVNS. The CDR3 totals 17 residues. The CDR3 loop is CASSEPPGLATGNEQFF. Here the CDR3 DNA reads TGTGCCAGCAGTGAGCCCCCGGGACTAGCGACGGGCAATGAGCAGTTCTTC.

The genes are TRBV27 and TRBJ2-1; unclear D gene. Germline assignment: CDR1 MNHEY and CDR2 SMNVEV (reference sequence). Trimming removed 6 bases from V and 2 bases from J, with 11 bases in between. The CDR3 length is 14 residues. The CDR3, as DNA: TGTGCCAGCAGCGGAAATCGGGCCTACAATGAGCAGTTCTTC. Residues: CASSGNRAYNEQFF.

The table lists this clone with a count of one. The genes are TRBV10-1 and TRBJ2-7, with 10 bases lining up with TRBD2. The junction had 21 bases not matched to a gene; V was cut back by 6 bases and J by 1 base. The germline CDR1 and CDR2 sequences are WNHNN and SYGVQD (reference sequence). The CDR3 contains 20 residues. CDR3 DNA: TGCGCCAGCAGGGATCGGACGGGCGACTCTAGCGGGAGTCCATCCTACGAGCAGTACTTC. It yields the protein CASRDRTGDSSGSPSYEQYF.

In DNA form, the CDR3 reads TGTGCCACCAGTGCGGGGCTACCTGGCAATGAGCAGTTCTTC. It specifies CATSAGLPGNEQFF. The chain links TRBV24-1 to TRBJ2-1; perhaps D is TRBD1 or TRBD2 (5 bases each). Germline V lookup: CDR1 KGHDR, CDR2 SFDVKD. With 5 bases removed from V and 6 bases from J, the gap between germline ends came to 13 bases. The CDR3 covers 14 residues.

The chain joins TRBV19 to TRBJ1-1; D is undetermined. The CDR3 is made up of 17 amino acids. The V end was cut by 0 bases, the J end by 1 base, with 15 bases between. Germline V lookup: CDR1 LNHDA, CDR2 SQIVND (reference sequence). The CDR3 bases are TGTGCCAGTAGTATAGAGAGGAGTCCCTGGGGGAACACTGAAGCTTTCTTT. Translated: CASSIERSPWGNTEAFF.

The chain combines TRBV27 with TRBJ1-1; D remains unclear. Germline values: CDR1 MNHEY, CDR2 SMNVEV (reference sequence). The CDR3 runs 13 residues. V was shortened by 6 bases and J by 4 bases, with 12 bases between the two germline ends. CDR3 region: CASSAKVGTEAFF. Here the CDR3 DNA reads TGTGCCAGCAGCGCAAAGGTGGGCACTGAAGCTTTCTTT.

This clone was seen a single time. This CDR3 is CATTGLAGGLTGELFF. The CDR3 nucleotides are TGTGCCACCACCGGACTAGCGGGAGGTCTGACCGGGGAGCTGTTTTTT. The V call is TRBV24-1, the J call TRBJ2-2; TRBD2 matches 14 bases. The length of the CDR3 is 16 residues. V was clipped by 8 bases and J by 5 bases; unmatched bases: 6. Germline CDR1 KGHDR, CDR2 SFDVKD.